A selection of T cell receptor beta chains follows, all from one sample in a study of patients and donors after allogeneic stem cell transplantation. Using its own MiXCR run on the RT-PCR reads, TCRdb lists one record per CDR3 protein. There are 150,000 to 250,000 distinct CDR3 sequences in the sample; less than 45% occur only once, and 33% lies in the top ten. The sample comprised blood, either unsorted or a sorted T cell fraction (not recorded which). These receptors were collected from a human donor who was either an allogeneic HSCT recipient or a stem cell or donor lymphocyte infusion donor (not recorded which). It is not recorded whose cells these are; they may come from a transplant donor. CDR3s include the opening cysteine and the closing phenylalanine or tryptophan. A D gene is named only where the DNA matches it firmly. Some rows mark clone size as missing; the rest say once, few, many or name a class of expanded clone.

clone_size	d_call	j_call	v_call	cdr3_aa	cdr3_nt
NA	NA	TRBJ1-1	TRBV28	CSSSLGGQGNSAFF	TGTTCCAGCAGTTTAGGAGGGCAGGGAAATTCAGCTTTCTTT
once	NA	TRBJ1-2	TRBV9	CASSVAQGGFSNYGYTF	TGTGCCAGCAGCGTAGCCCAAGGGGGGTTTTCAAACTATGGCTACACCTTC
once	NA	TRBJ1-2	TRBV28	CASSLARGLDYGYTF	TGTGCCAGCAGCCTCGCAAGGGGTCTTGACTATGGCTACACCTTC
NA	NA	TRBJ1-1	TRBV20-1	CSARVIGGRDTEAFF	TGCAGTGCTAGAGTAATCGGGGGGAGGGATACTGAAGCTTTCTTT
NA	TRBD2	TRBJ2-7	TRBV6-2/TRBV6-3	CASSQPGLAAYEQYF	TGTGCCAGCAGTCAACCGGGACTAGCGGCTTACGAGCAGTACTTC
NA	TRBD1	TRBJ2-7	TRBV9	CASSVGDRGNEQYF	TGTGCCAGCAGCGTAGGGGACAGGGGTAACGAGCAGTACTTC
few	TRBD2	TRBJ2-3	TRBV29-1	CSVESSASGRLTDTQYF	TGCAGCGTTGAGAGTTCGGCTAGCGGGAGGCTCACAGATACGCAGTATTTT
NA	TRBD1	TRBJ1-2	TRBV12-3/TRBV12-4	CATGDRGYTF	TGTGCCACCGGGGACAGGGGCTACACCTTC
few	NA	TRBJ1-1	TRBV9	CASSVGLKNTEAFF	TGTGCCAGCAGCGTGGGGTTAAAGAACACTGAAGCTTTCTTT
NA	TRBD2	TRBJ2-1	TRBV6-2/TRBV6-3	CASSVPPGLAGTGYNEQFF	TGTGCCAGCAGTGTCCCACCGGGACTAGCGGGAACGGGGTACAATGAGCAGTTCTTC
NA	NA	TRBJ1-2	TRBV7-2	CASSFGGGGGYTF	TGTGCCAGCAGCTTTGGCGGGGGTGGTGGCTACACCTTC
NA	TRBD2	TRBJ2-3	TRBV29-1	CSAAGSITDTQYF	TGCAGCGCAGCGGGATCGATCACAGATACGCAGTATTTT
few	NA	TRBJ1-1	TRBV7-9	CASSLLTVQGGRPEAFF	TGTGCCAGCAGCTTATTGACCGTCCAGGGAGGAAGGCCTGAAGCTTTCTTT
NA	TRBD1	TRBJ1-1	TRBV25-1	CASSERTGVNTEAFF	TGTGCCAGCAGTGAACGGACAGGAGTGAACACTGAAGCTTTCTTT
few	NA	TRBJ1-4	TRBV20-1	CSAPHGDGATNEKLFF	TGCAGTGCTCCCCATGGGGACGGAGCAACTAATGAAAAACTGTTTTTT
few	TRBD2	TRBJ2-1	TRBV5-6	CASSLSWLAGFSYNEQFF	TGTGCCAGCAGCTTGTCGTGGCTAGCGGGGTTCTCCTACAATGAGCAGTTCTTC
NA	NA	TRBJ2-2	TRBV4-3	CASSRHSDSPGELFF	TGCGCCAGCAGCCGACACTCGGACAGTCCCGGGGAGCTGTTTTTT
NA	NA	TRBJ1-5	TRBV12-3/TRBV12-4	CASSPWGGGGNQPQHF	TGTGCCAGCAGCCCCTGGGGGGGAGGGGGCAATCAGCCCCAGCATTTT
NA	TRBD1	TRBJ1-4	TRBV5-6	CASSMTGNEKLFF	TGTGCCAGCAGTATGACAGGGAATGAAAAACTGTTTTTT
NA	TRBD1	TRBJ2-2	TRBV28	CASSFPGTGNTGELFF	TGTGCCAGCAGTTTCCCCGGGACAGGGAACACCGGGGAGCTGTTTTTT
NA	TRBD1	TRBJ2-1	TRBV11-2	CASSWRDRDYNEQFF	TGTGCCAGCAGCTGGCGGGACAGGGACTACAATGAGCAGTTCTTC
few	TRBD1	TRBJ1-1	TRBV28	CASSLFQNRGTEAFF	TGTGCCAGCAGTTTATTTCAAAACAGGGGGACTGAAGCTTTCTTT